One and the same sample provided the 18 T cell receptor beta chains below, sequenced in a study of shared clonotypes between healthy human individuals. This table comes from immunoSEQ multiplex PCR, and its TCRdb copy is limited to in-frame clones, with some not included. This table has about 960,000 clones, 70% to 85% appearing once. Sequenced material: memory CD4+ T cells sorted from blood. Sample subset: CD45RA-negative fraction. These receptors were collected from a man between 18 and 29 years old in good health.

In regard to this clone: Only one base separates this from a far larger clonotype, so it likely reflects a read error. Additional DNA sequences in this sample encode the identical CDR3. The V call is TRBV2, the J call TRBJ1-1; D is ambiguous. Germline V lookup: CDR1 SNHLY, CDR2 FYNNEI. This CDR3 is 11 amino acids long. The V and J ends lost 6 bases and 0 bases respectively, with 2 bases between them. The CDR3 nucleotides read TGTGCCAGCAGCCTGAACACTGAAGCTTTCTTT. Translation gives CASSLNTEAFF.

This sequence joins TRBV5-6 and TRBJ1-6; TRBD1 might be the D (5 bases). The CDR3 extends over 15 amino acids. Germline V gene sequence: CDR1 SGHDT, CDR2 YYEEEE. Trimming cost V 1 base and J 10 bases, with 15 bases left between them. The CDR3 nucleotides are TGTGCCAGCAGCTTGCGGGACCCCAACCGGTCACCCCTCCACTTT. Protein product: CASSLRDPNRSPLHF.

A single count supports this clone. The chain uses TRBV5-1 and TRBJ1-1; unclear D gene. Between the trimmed V and J ends, which lost 2 bases and 2 bases, there was a span of 7 bases. Germline lookup yields CDR1 SGHRS and CDR2 YFSETQ. The CDR3 length is 13 residues. CDR3 coding DNA: TGCGCCAGCAGCTTCATATCAAACACTGAAGCTTTCTTT. Protein: CASSFISNTEAFF.

About this clone: Within the sample, other DNA sequences also encode this same CDR3. The chain couples TRBV5-1 to TRBJ2-5; 8 nucleotides line up with TRBD2. Germline CDR1 SGHRS, CDR2 YFSETQ. This CDR3 region has 15 residues. J was trimmed by 5 bases and V by 5 bases; bases with no gene match: 11. CDR3 amino acids: CASSLSSGSGETQYF. Here the CDR3 DNA reads TGCGCCAGCAGTCTCAGCAGCGGGAGTGGGGAGACCCAGTACTTC.

The rearrangement links TRBV11-2 to TRBJ1-2; no firm D call. The germline V gene encodes CDR1 SGHAT and CDR2 FQNNGV. Trimming cost V 3 bases and J 5 bases, with 10 bases left between them. This CDR3 has 13 amino acids. The CDR3 protein is CASSFQDSYGYTF. The CDR3 DNA reads as TGTGCCAGCAGCTTTCAGGACTCTTATGGCTACACCTTC.

This clone was detected once. The V and J genes are TRBV10-3 and TRBJ1-1, with 7 bases aligning to TRBD1. Germline values: CDR1 ENHRY, CDR2 SYGVKD. J gave up 7 bases and V 6 bases, and 17 bases lay outside the gene matches. There are 16 residues in the CDR3. The CDR3 DNA reads TGTGCCATCAGACGTTCTGGGGACAGTGAGTGGGGTGAAGCTTTCTTT. This gives the protein CAIRRSGDSEWGEAFF.

The V and J genes are TRBV9 and TRBJ2-1; tentative D call: TRBD2 (6 bases). CDR1 is SGDLS and CDR2 is YYNGEE in the germline V gene. The CDR3 is 15 residues long. The V and J ends lost 0 bases and 8 bases respectively, with 15 bases between them. The CDR3 sequence: CASSVAASERDEQFF. The CDR3 DNA follows: TGTGCCAGCAGCGTAGCGGCTAGCGAAAGGGATGAGCAGTTCTTC. Combining the CDR3 with reference TRBV9 and TRBJ2-1 gives the whole variable domain DSGVTQTPKHLITATGQRVTLRCSPRSGDLSVYWYQQSLDQGLQFLIQYYNGEERAKGNILERFSAQQFPDLHSELNLSSLELGDSALYFCASSVAASERDEQFFGPGTRLTVL.

The genes are TRBV19 and TRBJ2-7; perhaps TRBD1 as D (5 bases). This CDR3 is built from 14 residues. The V and J ends lost 10 bases and 0 bases respectively, with 16 bases between them. Per germline, CDR1 LNHDA and CDR2 SQIVND (reference sequence). The CDR3 DNA reads TGTGCCACTTCGGACAATCACCCCTCCTACGAGCAGTACTTC. This encodes CATSDNHPSYEQYF.

The chain joins TRBV11-3 to TRBJ2-7, with 8 bases aligning to TRBD1. Germline V gene lookup returns CDR1 SGHNT and CDR2 YENEEA. V lost 5 bases to trimming and J lost 5 bases; unmatched junction nucleotides: 5. The CDR3 runs 13 residues. The CDR3 sequence is CASSQGALDEQYF. As DNA, the CDR3 is TGTGCCAGCAGCCAGGGGGCCCTTGACGAGCAGTACTTC.

The V and J genes are TRBV4-3 and TRBJ2-5; D is unresolved. Germline values: CDR1 LGHNA, CDR2 YSLEER. This CDR3 is built from 11 residues. V was clipped by 6 bases and J by 4 bases, with 6 bases between them. CDR3 protein: CASSHGETQYF. CDR3 sequence (DNA): TGCGCCAGCAGTCACGGAGAGACCCAGTACTTC.

The J gene is TRBJ2-2, the V gene TRBV2, with TRBD2 matching over 7 bases. CDR1 and CDR2 from the germline V gene are SNHLY and FYNNEI. This CDR3 has 17 amino acids. V trimming: 5 bases; J trimming: 4 bases; junction bases outside the gene matches: 13. CDR3 protein: CASSLNGPGGSTGELFF. In nucleotides, the CDR3 is TGTGCCAGCAGTCTAAACGGGCCGGGGGGTAGCACCGGGGAGCTGTTTTTT.

The CDR3 spells CATTGTGGTEAFF. The DNA of the CDR3 is TGTGCCACTACCGGGACAGGGGGCACTGAAGCTTTCTTT. V usage is TRBV7-2 and J usage is TRBJ1-1, with 11 bases aligning to TRBD1. Germline CDR1 reads SGHTA; CDR2 reads FQGNSA. Trimming removed 10 bases from V and 4 bases from J; junction bases left unmatched: 5. This CDR3 comprises 13 residues.

This clone was recorded a few times. Other DNA sequences in the same sample also yield this CDR3. The chain employs TRBV7-2 and TRBJ2-1; 10 positions match TRBD2. J was trimmed by 2 bases and V by 6 bases; bases with no gene match: 4. The CDR3 runs to 15 residues. Looked up from germline, CDR1 is SGHTA and CDR2 is FQGNSA. CDR3 amino acids: CASSSSGRAYNEQFF. In DNA, the CDR3 is TGTGCCAGCAGTTCGAGCGGGAGGGCCTACAATGAGCAGTTCTTC.

The gene calls are TRBV11-3 and TRBJ2-5; D remains unclear. The CDR3 spans 14 residues. Germline V gene data show CDR1 as SGHNT and CDR2 as YENEEA. The V gene lost 0 bases and the J gene lost 0 bases, with 5 bases spanning the gap. CDR3 DNA: TGTGCCAGCAGCTTAGATCAGGACCAAGAGACCCAGTACTTC. Residues: CASSLDQDQETQYF. Full variable domain (missing parts from reference TRBV11-3 and TRBJ2-5): EAGVVQSPRYKIIEKKQPVAFWCNPISGHNTLYWYLQNLGQGPELLIRYENEEAVDDSQLPKDRFSAERLKGVDSTLKIQPAELGDSAVYLCASSLDQDQETQYFGPGTRLLVL.

This rearrangement joins TRBV18 to TRBJ2-7; possible D gene TRBD2, 6 bases. The CDR3 length is 16 residues. The germline V and J ends were trimmed by 3 bases and 7 bases, with 22 bases remaining between them. Germline V gene lookup returns CDR1 KGHSH and CDR2 LQKENI. CDR3 DNA sequence: TGTGCCAGCTCACCCCCCGCGGGGCCAGTGGCGGGTGAGCAGTACTTC. Its protein is CASSPPAGPVAGEQYF.

The chain carries TRBV27 and TRBJ2-5; 7 bases map to TRBD1. The CDR3 runs to 13 residues. The V segment lost 5 bases and the J segment 7 bases; nucleotides outside the gene matches: 7. CDR1 is MNHEY and CDR2 is SMNVEV in the germline V gene (reference sequence). The CDR3 here is CASSIRTGGTQYF. CDR3 nucleotide sequence: TGTGCCAGCAGTATTAGGACAGGAGGGACCCAGTACTTC.

This clone was detected only a few times. This chain uses TRBV9 with TRBJ2-3, with a weak D call TRBD2 (5 bases). This CDR3 comprises 15 residues. Trimming removed 0 bases at V and 3 bases at J, with 11 bases between. Germline V gene sequence: CDR1 SGDLS, CDR2 YYNGEE. CDR3 sequence (DNA): TGTGCCAGCAGCGTAGCTGTGACTACTACAGATACGCAGTATTTT. It translates to CASSVAVTTTDTQYF.

On this clone itself: A much larger clone lies one base from this, so it may be a read error. This sequence joins TRBV7-2 and TRBJ1-2; D not certain. The CDR3 is made up of 13 amino acids. V dropped 3 bases and J dropped 2 bases, with 7 bases sitting between them. CDR1 and CDR2 from the germline V gene are SGHTA and FQGNSA. The CDR3 DNA sequence: TGTGCCAGCAGCTTGGAACAGAACTATGGCTACACCTTC. Amino acid sequence: CASSLEQNYGYTF.